This T cell receptor beta chain appears in the sequencing data of a study of blood T cells in healthy people across ages. The second PCR ran roughly 6 to 11 cycles with a sample-barcoded 5' primer and J-beta primers. TCRdb processed the 5' RACE reads anew with MiXCR; each CDR3 protein has one entry. The repertoire consists of around 1,100,000 distinct CDR3 sequences, with around two fifths occurring once and the leading ten covering less than 15%. There are a few counts of this clonotype. Its cognate antigen is unknown. Regarding the study as a whole: The study lacked donor CMV status, which possibly confounded expanded clonotype changes.

Germline loops: CDR1 MNHNY, CDR2 SVGAGI (reference sequence). Trimming shortened V by 4 bases and J by 8 bases, and 11 bases separated the two germline ends. CDR3 length: 12 residues. The chain uses TRBV6-6 and TRBJ1-2; no reliable D call. The TCR was taken from a man between 18 and 29 years old in good health. Sequenced material: blood. The CDR3 DNA reads TGTGCCAGCAGTTCGGGGTTAGAGGGCTACACCTTC. Amino acids: CASSSGLEGYTF.